This record covers a single T cell receptor beta chain. Profiled with immunoSEQ multiplex PCR; TCRdb holds only in-frame clones, not every one. The sample has approximately 260,000 clones, about 90% seen once; the top ten hold about 10%. The data stem from a study of blood T cell repertoires in COVID-19. Study-wide context: Acute and convalescent COVID-19 specimens originated in the United States, Italy and Spain. T cells, B-cell-depleted T cells, or PBMCs provided the cDNA or gDNA that served as material.

One Seattle source followed patients from active infection through their disease course. The length of the CDR3 is 14 residues. V was clipped by 0 bases and J by 6 bases; unmatched bases: 4. Germline values: CDR1 LGHNA, CDR2 YSLEER. The sample was peripheral blood. The chain carries TRBV4-3 and TRBJ1-1, with 7 bases matching TRBD1. The TCR was taken from a woman between 65 and 79 years old with COVID-19, enrolled during active disease. CDR3 amino acids: CASSQEYRGAEAFF. CDR3 coding DNA: TGCGCCAGCAGCCAAGAATACAGGGGCGCTGAAGCTTTCTTT.